This entry lists 12 T cell receptor beta chains sequenced from one sample in a study of T-cell reconstitution after alpha-beta-depleted transplantation in children. TCRbeta library construction was performed incorporating unique molecular identifiers. Via MiXCR, TCRdb re-called the PCR reads, giving one row per CDR3 protein. The sample consists of about a million distinct CDR3 sequences, 25% to 30% of them appearing once. Here the sequenced sample was PBMCs, mostly from graft donor cells, taken 360 days after TCRalphabeta/CD19-depleted stem cell transplant. Receptors originate from a boy in the first two years of life who had a stem cell transplant for SCID, so the T cells may come from the graft donor.

The chain recombines TRBV20-1 with TRBJ2-5; perhaps D is TRBD1 or TRBD2 (6 bases each). Trimming removed 5 bases at V and 2 bases at J, with 18 bases between. The CDR3 covers 15 residues. Germline CDR1 is DFQATT and CDR2 is SNEGSKA (reference sequence). The CDR3 DNA is TGCAGTGCTGGGGGGCGAGGGGCCTCTCAAGAGACCCAGTACTTC. Translating gives CSAGGRGASQETQYF.

The CDR3 sequence: CASSFVGSSGNTIYF. The CDR3, as DNA: TGTGCCAGCTCCTTCGTCGGCAGCTCTGGAAACACCATATATTTT. This chain links TRBV6-1 with TRBJ1-3; D remains unclear. Trimming removed 8 bases at V and 0 bases at J, with 14 bases between. Germline loops: CDR1 MNHNS, CDR2 SASEGT. This CDR3 comprises 15 residues.

The chain has TRBV7-9 and TRBJ2-1; 9 nucleotides line up with TRBD2. Germline V lookup: CDR1 SEHNR, CDR2 FQNEAQ (reference sequence). This CDR3 is 16 amino acids long. J lost 8 bases, V lost 5 bases, and 13 bases had no gene match. The CDR3 nucleotides are TGTGCCAGCAGCCCCAGGGCGGGGGGGCCGCTAGATGAGCAGTTCTTC. Its protein is CASSPRAGGPLDEQFF.

This chain uses TRBV29-1 with TRBJ2-1; TRBD2 might be the D (6 bases). Germline V gene sequence: CDR1 SQVTM, CDR2 ANQGSEA. CDR3 size: 14 residues. With 8 bases removed from V and 7 bases from J, the gap between germline ends came to 21 bases. CDR3 amino acids: CSLKTGGVGNEQFF. CDR3 bases: TGCAGCCTGAAGACCGGAGGGGTAGGGAATGAGCAGTTCTTC.

The sample holds a few counts of this clonotype. The rearrangement uses TRBV11-1 and TRBJ1-4; 8 nucleotides match TRBD1. V trimming: 8 bases; J trimming: 1 base; junction bases outside the gene matches: 15. CDR3 length equals 18 residues. Germline lookup yields CDR1 SGHAT and CDR2 FQDESV (reference sequence). The CDR3 loop is CASGPLYSRGRTNEKLFF. In nucleotides, the CDR3 is TGTGCCAGCGGGCCCCTCTATAGCAGGGGGCGAACTAATGAAAAACTGTTTTTT.

The CDR3 sequence is CASSLDWAKNIQYF. CDR3 bases: TGCGCCAGCAGCTTGGACTGGGCCAAAAACATTCAGTACTTC. This chain links TRBV5-1 with TRBJ2-4, with D hard to call. CDR3 length: 14 amino acids. The germline gives CDR1 SGHRS, CDR2 YFSETQ. Trimming shortened V by 0 bases and J by 1 base, and 5 bases separated the two germline ends.

The V call is TRBV4-1, the J call TRBJ1-2; D might be TRBD1 (6 bases). The CDR3 is 19 residues long. CDR1 MGHRA and CDR2 YSYEKL come from the germline V gene. V gave up 3 bases and J gave up 4 bases, with 27 bases separating them. DNA for the CDR3: TGCGCCAGCAGCCAGGTGGGAGGTCGCGGACAGAAGTCACTCTATGGCTACACCTTC. It codes for CASSQVGGRGQKSLYGYTF.

This clonotype was detected ten times or more. This sequence joins TRBV7-2 and TRBJ2-1; D remains unclear. This CDR3 has 11 residues. Per the germline V gene, CDR1 is SGHTA and CDR2 is FQGNSA. Trimming took off 5 bases at V and 6 bases at J, with 5 bases between the two ends. CDR3 sequence: CASSLINEQFF. Here the CDR3 DNA reads TGTGCCAGCAGCCTGATCAATGAGCAGTTCTTC.

This chain links TRBV7-2 with TRBJ2-7, with 13 bases lining up with TRBD2. Germline-derived CDR1 and CDR2 are SGHTA and FQGNSA. The CDR3 is 16 amino acids. The V segment lost 2 bases and the J segment 2 bases; nucleotides outside the gene matches: 3. This CDR3 is CASSLLTSGGTYEQYF. The DNA for the CDR3 is TGTGCCAGCAGCTTACTGACTAGCGGGGGGACCTACGAGCAGTACTTC.

This clonotype was seen more than once but under ten times. V gene TRBV20-1 combines with J gene TRBJ2-3; no clear D. The germline gives CDR1 DFQATT, CDR2 SNEGSKA (reference sequence). Trimming took 0 bases from V and 1 from J, leaving 11 bases between them. CDR3 length: 15 residues. The CDR3 bases are TGCAGTGCTAGAGATCGCAGAAGAGGCACAGATACGCAGTATTTT. Translation gives CSARDRRRGTDTQYF.

CDR3: CASSPITRGETQYF. The CDR3 DNA reads TGCGCCAGCAGCCCAATAACCCGGGGCGAGACCCAGTACTTC. The chain recombines TRBV5-1 with TRBJ2-5; tentatively, D is TRBD1 or TRBD2 (5 bases each). Trimming left V 4 bases short and J 5 bases short, with 15 bases between. Germline CDR1 SGHRS, CDR2 YFSETQ. The CDR3 loop spans 14 amino acids.

In this sample, this clonotype turned up a few times. This chain joins TRBV12-3 or TRBV12-4 and TRBJ1-5; no firm D call. This CDR3 has 14 residues. Trimming stripped 7 bases from V and 2 bases from J, with 12 bases between. The CDR3 loop is CASTVGLGNQPQHF. The DNA of the CDR3 is TGTGCCAGCACCGTTGGCCTTGGCAATCAGCCCCAGCATTTT.